The present T cell receptor (beta chain) was sequenced within a study of OX40 agonist ivuxolimab in advanced cancers. The table came from immunoSEQ multiplex PCR; TCRdb's copy has only in-frame clones and leaves some out. The sample consists of 81,000 or so clones, roughly 91% of them appearing once. Trimming left V 0 bases short and J 1 base short, with 14 bases between. Germline CDR1 SGDLS, CDR2 YYNGEE. This CDR3 has 18 amino acids. In this sample, this clone turned up once. The sequence derives from an adult with an advanced solid tumor such as melanoma, head and neck, liver or kidney cancer. V and J are TRBV9 and TRBJ2-6; tentative D call: TRBD2 (5 bases). The source material was CD4+ or CD8+ T cells sorted from blood, sampled in a trial of the OX40 agonist ivuxolimab. Here the CDR3 reads CASSVVAGYFSGANVLTF. The CDR3 DNA reads TGTGCCAGCAGCGTAGTGGCGGGCTACTTTTCTGGGGCCAACGTCCTGACTTTC. The entire variable domain, with the rest obtained from reference TRBV9 and TRBJ2-6, is as follows: DSGVTQTPKHLITATGQRVTLRCSPRSGDLSVYWYQQSLDQGLQFLIQYYNGEERAKGNILERFSAQQFPDLHSELNLSSLELGDSALYFCASSVVAGYFSGANVLTFGAGSRLTVL.